Listed here are 8 T cell receptor beta chains from one sample, sequenced in a study of metastatic and nonmetastatic thyroid tumors. No patient had received any treatment before thyroid surgery. TCRdb reprocessed the PCR reads via MiXCR. The data hold around 6,000 clones, with 25% to 30% observed a single time. The specimen was adjacent normal tissue. These receptors came from a female donor with papillary thyroid cancer or a benign thyroid nodule (not recorded which). Some clones in this sample may be carry-over from other donors' samples.

CDR3 residues: CASSLEPGNNSPLHF. CDR3 nucleotide sequence: TGTGCCAGCAGCTTAGAGCCCGGGAATAATTCACCCCTCCACTTT. The gene calls are TRBV11-2 and TRBJ1-6; D remains unclear. The germline V and J ends were trimmed by 0 bases and 5 bases, with 8 bases remaining between them. Germline assignment: CDR1 SGHAT and CDR2 FQNNGV. There are 15 residues in the CDR3.

This clone is categorized as large. The J gene is TRBJ2-7, the V gene TRBV6-1; 9 positions agree with TRBD1. The trim removed 7 bases at V and 8 bases at J, leaving 15 bases unmatched. This CDR3 region has 15 residues. CDR1 and CDR2 from the germline V gene are MNHNS and SASEGT. The CDR3 is CASTKKPGQGSQQYF. The CDR3 nucleotides are TGTGCCAGCACCAAAAAACCGGGACAGGGCAGCCAGCAGTACTTC.

The gene calls are TRBV12-3 or TRBV12-4 and TRBJ2-1, with TRBD2 as a possible D gene (6 bases). V lost 3 bases and J 6 bases, leaving 12 bases between the germline ends. The CDR3 contains 14 residues. The CDR3 protein is CASSLSSGLNEQFF. The CDR3 DNA follows: TGTGCCAGCAGTTTGAGTAGCGGTCTCAATGAGCAGTTCTTC.

This clone is medium-sized (0.01 to 0.1%) in the sample. The genes are TRBV19 and TRBJ1-5, with D maybe TRBD1 (6 bases). V lost 1 base, J lost 6 bases, and 13 bases lay in between. This CDR3 has 15 amino acids. CDR1 LNHDA and CDR2 SQIVND come from the germline V gene (reference sequence). This CDR3 is CASSIVTTGSQPQHF. CDR3 nucleotides: TGTGCCAGTAGTATAGTCACAACAGGGTCTCAGCCCCAGCATTTT.

The chain combines TRBV27 with TRBJ1-6; no clear D gene. Trimming took off 3 bases at V and 7 bases at J, with 7 bases between the two ends. This CDR3 has 13 residues. Germline CDR1 reads MNHEY; CDR2 reads SMNVEV (reference sequence). The CDR3 bases are TGTGCCAGCAGTTTCAACATGAATTCACCCCTCCACTTT. This codes for CASSFNMNSPLHF.

The table lists this clone with a few counts. The chain links TRBV27 to TRBJ2-2; 8 bases map to TRBD2. Losses at the gene ends were 2 bases for V and 3 bases for J; bases not matched to a gene: 2. CDR1 is MNHEY, CDR2 SMNVEV, per germline (reference sequence). The CDR3 runs 15 residues. In DNA form, the CDR3 reads TGTGCCAGCAGTTTAATAGCGGGATACACCGGGGAGCTGTTTTTT. Its protein product is CASSLIAGYTGELFF.

This chain uses TRBV27 with TRBJ1-6; D uncertain. The CDR3 has 18 amino acids. The germline gives CDR1 MNHEY, CDR2 SMNVEV (reference sequence). The V gene lost 6 bases and the J gene lost 0 bases, with 18 bases spanning the gap. The CDR3 loop reads CASRPSEIFSSYNSPLHF. The CDR3 DNA is TGTGCCAGCAGACCCTCAGAGATCTTCTCCTCCTATAATTCACCCCTCCACTTT.

The rearrangement uses TRBV9 and TRBJ1-6; 10 bases align to TRBD1. The CDR3 is 16 amino acids. The J segment lost 8 bases and the V segment lost 0 bases, leaving 5 bases of the junction unmatched. Germline CDR1 is SGDLS and CDR2 is YYNGEE. The CDR3 DNA reads TGTGCCAGCAGCGTAGACACGGGGACAGGGGATTCACCCCTCCACTTT. It encodes CASSVDTGTGDSPLHF.